This T cell receptor beta chain was found in a study of T cell changes during pregnancy in multiple sclerosis. The CDR3 runs to 15 residues. V lost 5 bases to trimming and J lost 3 bases; unmatched junction nucleotides: 5. CDR1 SGHTA and CDR2 FQGTGA come from the germline V gene. Using immunoSEQ multiplex PCR, the repertoire was profiled, and TCRdb retains in-frame clones only, with some absent. Among 69,000 or so clones, roughly 92% were seen once, and the ten largest hold 2%. The source is a female donor in good health, enrolled as a control in a pregnancy study. V and J are TRBV7-3 and TRBJ2-1; 9 bases are a match to TRBD2. The sequences come from peripheral blood, collected in the third trimester of pregnancy. CDR3 DNA: TGTGCCAGCAGCCCGGGACTAGCAGTCTACAATGAGCAGTTCTTC. Translation: CASSPGLAVYNEQFF.